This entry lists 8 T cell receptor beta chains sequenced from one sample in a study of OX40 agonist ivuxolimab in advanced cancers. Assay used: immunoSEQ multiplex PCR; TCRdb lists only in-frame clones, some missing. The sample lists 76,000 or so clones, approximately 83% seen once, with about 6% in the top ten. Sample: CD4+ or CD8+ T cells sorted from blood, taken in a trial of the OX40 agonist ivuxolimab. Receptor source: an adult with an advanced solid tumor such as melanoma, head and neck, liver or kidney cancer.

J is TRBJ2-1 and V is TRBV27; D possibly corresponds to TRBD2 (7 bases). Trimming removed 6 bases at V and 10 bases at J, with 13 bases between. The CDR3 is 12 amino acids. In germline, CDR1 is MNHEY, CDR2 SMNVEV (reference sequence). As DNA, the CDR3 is TGTGCCAGCAGAATGAGGGGGGGGGAGCAGTTCTTC. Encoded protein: CASRMRGGEQFF.

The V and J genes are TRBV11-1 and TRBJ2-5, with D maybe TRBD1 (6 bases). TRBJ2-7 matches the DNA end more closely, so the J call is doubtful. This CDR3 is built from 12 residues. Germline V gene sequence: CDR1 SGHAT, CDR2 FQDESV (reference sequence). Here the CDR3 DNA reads TGTGCCAGCAGCCTGCGACAGGACGAGCAGTACTTC. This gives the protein CASSLRQDEQYF.

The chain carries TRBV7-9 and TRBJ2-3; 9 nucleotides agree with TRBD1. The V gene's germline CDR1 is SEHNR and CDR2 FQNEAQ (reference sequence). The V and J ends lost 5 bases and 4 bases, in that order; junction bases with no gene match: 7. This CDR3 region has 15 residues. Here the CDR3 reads CASSPRTGVADTQYF. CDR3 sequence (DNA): TGTGCCAGCAGCCCGCGGACAGGGGTTGCAGATACGCAGTATTTT.

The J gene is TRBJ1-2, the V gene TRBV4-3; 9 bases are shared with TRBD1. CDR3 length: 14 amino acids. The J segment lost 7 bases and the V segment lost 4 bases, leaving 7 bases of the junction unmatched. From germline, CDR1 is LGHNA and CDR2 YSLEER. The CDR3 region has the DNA TGCGCCAGCAGCCCTGGGACAGGGCTTGGTGGCTACACCTTC. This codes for CASSPGTGLGGYTF.

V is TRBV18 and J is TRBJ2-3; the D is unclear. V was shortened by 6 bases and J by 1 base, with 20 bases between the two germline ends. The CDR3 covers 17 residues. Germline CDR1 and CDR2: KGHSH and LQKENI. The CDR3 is CASSSLRNNKGTDTQYF. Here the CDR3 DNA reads TGTGCCAGCTCGTCTCTAAGAAACAATAAGGGCACAGATACGCAGTATTTT.

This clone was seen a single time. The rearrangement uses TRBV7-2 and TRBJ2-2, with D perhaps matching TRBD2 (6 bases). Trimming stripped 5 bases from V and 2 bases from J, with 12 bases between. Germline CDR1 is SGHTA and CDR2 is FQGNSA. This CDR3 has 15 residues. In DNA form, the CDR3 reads TGTGCCAGCAGCCCCCGGAGGGTTAACACCGGGGAGCTGTTTTTT. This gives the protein CASSPRRVNTGELFF.

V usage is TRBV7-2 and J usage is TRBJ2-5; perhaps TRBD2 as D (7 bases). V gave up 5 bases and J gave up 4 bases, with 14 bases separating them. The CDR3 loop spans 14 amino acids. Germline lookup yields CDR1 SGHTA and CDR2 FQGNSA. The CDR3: CASSEGGLRETQYF. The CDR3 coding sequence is TGTGCCAGCAGCGAGGGGGGGTTGAGAGAGACCCAGTACTTC. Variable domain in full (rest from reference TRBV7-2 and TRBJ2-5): GAGVSQSPSNKVTEKGKDVELRCDPISGHTALYWYRQSLGQGLEFLIYFQGNSAPDKSGLPSDRFSAERTGGSVSTLTIQRTQQEDSAVYLCASSEGGLRETQYFGPGTRLLVL.

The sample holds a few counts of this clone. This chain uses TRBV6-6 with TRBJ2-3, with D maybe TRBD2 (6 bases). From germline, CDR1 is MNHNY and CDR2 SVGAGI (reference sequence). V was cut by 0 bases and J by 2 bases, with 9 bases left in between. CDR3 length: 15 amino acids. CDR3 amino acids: CASSYSGLNTDTQYF. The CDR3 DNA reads TGTGCCAGCAGTTACTCTGGACTAAACACAGATACGCAGTATTTT.